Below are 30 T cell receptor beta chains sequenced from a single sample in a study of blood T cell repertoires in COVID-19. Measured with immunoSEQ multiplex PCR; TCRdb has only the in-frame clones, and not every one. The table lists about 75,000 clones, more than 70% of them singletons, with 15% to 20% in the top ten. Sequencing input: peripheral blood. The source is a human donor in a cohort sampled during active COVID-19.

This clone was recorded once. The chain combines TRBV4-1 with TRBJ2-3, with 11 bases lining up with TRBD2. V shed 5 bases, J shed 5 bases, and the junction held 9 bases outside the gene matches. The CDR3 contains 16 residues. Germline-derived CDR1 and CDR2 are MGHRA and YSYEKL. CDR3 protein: CASSKTSGVPLDTQYF. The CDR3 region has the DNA TGCGCCAGCAGCAAGACTAGCGGGGTTCCTTTAGATACGCAGTATTTT.

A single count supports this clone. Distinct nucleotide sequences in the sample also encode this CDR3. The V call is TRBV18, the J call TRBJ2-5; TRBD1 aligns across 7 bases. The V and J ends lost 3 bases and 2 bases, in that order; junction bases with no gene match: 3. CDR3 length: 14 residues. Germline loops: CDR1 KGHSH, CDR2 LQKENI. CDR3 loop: CASSPRQGQETQYF. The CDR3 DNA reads TGTGCCAGCTCACCGAGACAGGGACAAGAGACCCAGTACTTC.

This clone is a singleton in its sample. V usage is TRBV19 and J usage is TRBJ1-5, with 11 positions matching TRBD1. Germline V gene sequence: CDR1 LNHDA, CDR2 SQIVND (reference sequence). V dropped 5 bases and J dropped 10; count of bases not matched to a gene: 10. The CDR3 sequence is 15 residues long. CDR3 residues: CASSPGQGAGEPQHF. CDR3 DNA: TGTGCCAGTAGTCCCGGACAGGGGGCCGGAGAACCCCAGCATTTT.

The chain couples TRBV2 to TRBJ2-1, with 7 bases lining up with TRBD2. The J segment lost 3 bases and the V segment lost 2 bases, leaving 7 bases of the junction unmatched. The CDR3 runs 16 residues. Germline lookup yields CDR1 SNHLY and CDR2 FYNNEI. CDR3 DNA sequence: TGTGCCAGCAGTGAAAGGACTAGATTTTTCTACAATGAGCAGTTCTTC. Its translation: CASSERTRFFYNEQFF.

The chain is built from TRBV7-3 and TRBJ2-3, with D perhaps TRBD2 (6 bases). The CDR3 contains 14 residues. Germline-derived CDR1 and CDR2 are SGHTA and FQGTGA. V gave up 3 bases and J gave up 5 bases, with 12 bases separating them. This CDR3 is CASSFGGDKDTQYF. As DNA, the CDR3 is TGTGCCAGCAGCTTCGGAGGGGATAAAGATACGCAGTATTTT.

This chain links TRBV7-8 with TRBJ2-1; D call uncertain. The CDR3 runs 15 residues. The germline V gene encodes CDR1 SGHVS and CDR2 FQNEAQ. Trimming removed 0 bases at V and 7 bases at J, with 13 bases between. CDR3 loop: CASSLASNYPNEQFF. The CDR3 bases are TGTGCCAGCAGCTTAGCGAGTAACTACCCTAATGAGCAGTTCTTC.

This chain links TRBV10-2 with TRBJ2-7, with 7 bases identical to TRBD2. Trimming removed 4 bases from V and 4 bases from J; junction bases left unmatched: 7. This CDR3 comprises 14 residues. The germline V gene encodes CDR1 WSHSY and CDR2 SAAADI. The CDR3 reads CASSAVAGGYEQYF. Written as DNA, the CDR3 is TGCGCCAGCAGTGCGGTAGCGGGTGGGTACGAGCAGTACTTC.

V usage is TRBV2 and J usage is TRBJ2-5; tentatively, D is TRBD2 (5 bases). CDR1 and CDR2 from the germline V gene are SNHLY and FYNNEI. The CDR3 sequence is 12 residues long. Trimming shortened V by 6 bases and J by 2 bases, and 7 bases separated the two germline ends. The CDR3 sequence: CASRDLQETQYF. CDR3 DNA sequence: TGTGCCAGCAGGGACTTGCAAGAGACCCAGTACTTC.

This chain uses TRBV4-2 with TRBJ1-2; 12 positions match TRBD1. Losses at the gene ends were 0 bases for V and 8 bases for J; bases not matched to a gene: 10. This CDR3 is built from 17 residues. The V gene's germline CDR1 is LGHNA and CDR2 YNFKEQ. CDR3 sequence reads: CASSQDTGTGGRGGYTF. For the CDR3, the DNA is TGTGCCAGCAGCCAAGATACGGGGACAGGGGGCAGAGGAGGCTACACCTTC.

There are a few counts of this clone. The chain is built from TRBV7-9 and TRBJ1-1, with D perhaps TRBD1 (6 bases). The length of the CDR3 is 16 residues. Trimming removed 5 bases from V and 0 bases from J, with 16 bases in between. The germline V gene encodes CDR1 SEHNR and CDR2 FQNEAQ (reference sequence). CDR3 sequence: CASSPPTGAMNTEAFF. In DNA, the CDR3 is TGTGCCAGCAGCCCTCCGACAGGAGCCATGAACACTGAAGCTTTCTTT.

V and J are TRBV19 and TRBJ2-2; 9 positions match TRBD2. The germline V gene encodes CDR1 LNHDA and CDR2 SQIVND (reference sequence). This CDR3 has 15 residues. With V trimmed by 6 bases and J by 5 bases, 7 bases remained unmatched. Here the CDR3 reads CASRWWREGTGELFF. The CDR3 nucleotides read TGTGCCAGTAGGTGGTGGCGGGAGGGAACCGGGGAGCTGTTTTTT. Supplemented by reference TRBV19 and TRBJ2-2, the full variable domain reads DGGITQSPKYLFRKEGQNVTLSCEQNLNHDAMYWYRQDPGQGLRLIYYSQIVNDFQKGDIAEGYSVSREKKESFPLTVTSAQKNPTAFYLCASRWWREGTGELFFGEGSRLTVL.

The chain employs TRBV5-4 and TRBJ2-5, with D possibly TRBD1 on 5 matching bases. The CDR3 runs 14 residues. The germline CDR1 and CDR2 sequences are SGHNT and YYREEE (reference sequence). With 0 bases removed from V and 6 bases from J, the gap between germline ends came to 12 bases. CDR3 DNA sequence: TGTGCCAGCAGCTTGGGGCAGGGTAAGAAGACCCAGTACTTC. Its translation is CASSLGQGKKTQYF.

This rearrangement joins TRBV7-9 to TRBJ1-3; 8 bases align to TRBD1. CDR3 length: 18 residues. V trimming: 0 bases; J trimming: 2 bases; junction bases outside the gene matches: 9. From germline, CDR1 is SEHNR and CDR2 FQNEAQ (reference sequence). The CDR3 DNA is TGTGCCAGCAGCTTAGCCCCAAGACAGGGGAAAACTGGAAACACCATATATTTT. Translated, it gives CASSLAPRQGKTGNTIYF. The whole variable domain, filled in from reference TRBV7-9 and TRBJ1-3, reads DTGVSQNPRHKITKRGQNVTFRCDPISEHNRLYWYRQTLGQGPEFLTYFQNEAQLEKSRLLSDRFSAERPKGSFSTLEIQRTEQGDSAMYLCASSLAPRQGKTGNTIYFGEGSWLTVV.

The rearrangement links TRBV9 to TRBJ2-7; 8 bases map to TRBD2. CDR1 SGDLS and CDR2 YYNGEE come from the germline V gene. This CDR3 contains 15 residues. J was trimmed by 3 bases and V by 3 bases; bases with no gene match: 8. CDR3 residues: CASSAGQLADYEQYF. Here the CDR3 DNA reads TGTGCCAGCAGCGCGGGACAACTAGCGGACTACGAGCAGTACTTC.

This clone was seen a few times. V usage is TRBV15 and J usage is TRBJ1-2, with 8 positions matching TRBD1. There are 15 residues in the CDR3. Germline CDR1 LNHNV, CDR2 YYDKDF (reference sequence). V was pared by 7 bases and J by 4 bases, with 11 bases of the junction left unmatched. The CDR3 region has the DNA TGTGCCACCAATAACTCGACAGGGGAATCCTATGGCTACACCTTC. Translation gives CATNNSTGESYGYTF.

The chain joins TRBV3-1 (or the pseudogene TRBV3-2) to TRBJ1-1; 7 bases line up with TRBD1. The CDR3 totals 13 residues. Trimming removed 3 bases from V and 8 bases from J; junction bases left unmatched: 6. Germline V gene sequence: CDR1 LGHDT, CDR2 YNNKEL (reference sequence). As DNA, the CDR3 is TGTGCCAGCAGCCACAGAGGACAGGTGGAAGCTTTCTTT. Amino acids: CASSHRGQVEAFF.

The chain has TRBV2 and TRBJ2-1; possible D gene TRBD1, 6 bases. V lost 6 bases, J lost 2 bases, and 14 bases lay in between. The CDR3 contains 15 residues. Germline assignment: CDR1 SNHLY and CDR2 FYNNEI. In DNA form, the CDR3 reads TGTGCCAGCAGCTTCACAGGGCCGACCTACAATGAGCAGTTCTTC. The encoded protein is CASSFTGPTYNEQFF.

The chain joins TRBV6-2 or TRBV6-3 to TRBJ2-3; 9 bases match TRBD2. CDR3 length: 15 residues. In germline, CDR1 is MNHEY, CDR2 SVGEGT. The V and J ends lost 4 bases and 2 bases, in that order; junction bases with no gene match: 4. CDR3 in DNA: TGTGCCAGCAGTTCTAGCGGGGCCTACACAGATACGCAGTATTTT. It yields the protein CASSSSGAYTDTQYF.

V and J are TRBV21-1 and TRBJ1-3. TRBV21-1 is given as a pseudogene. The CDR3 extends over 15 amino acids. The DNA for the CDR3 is TGTGCCAGCAGCAAAGTTAGTCGGAGTGGAAACACCATATATTTT. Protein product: CASSKVSRSGNTIYF.

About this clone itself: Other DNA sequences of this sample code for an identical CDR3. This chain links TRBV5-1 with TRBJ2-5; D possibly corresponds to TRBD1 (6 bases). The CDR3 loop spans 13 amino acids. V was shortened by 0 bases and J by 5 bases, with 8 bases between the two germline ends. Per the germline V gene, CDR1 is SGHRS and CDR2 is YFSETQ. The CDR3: CASSLDRAETQYF. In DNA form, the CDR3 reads TGCGCCAGCAGCTTGGACAGGGCCGAGACCCAGTACTTC.

CDR3 nucleotide sequence: TGTGCCAGCAGTGAAGTGGAGACTAGCGGCTACGAGCAGTACTTC. Translated, it gives CASSEVETSGYEQYF. J is TRBJ2-7 and V is TRBV6-1; TRBD2 aligns across 9 bases. This CDR3 spans 15 amino acids. Germline lookup yields CDR1 MNHNS and CDR2 SASEGT. Unmatched junction bases numbered 4, after V lost 1 base and J lost 3 bases.

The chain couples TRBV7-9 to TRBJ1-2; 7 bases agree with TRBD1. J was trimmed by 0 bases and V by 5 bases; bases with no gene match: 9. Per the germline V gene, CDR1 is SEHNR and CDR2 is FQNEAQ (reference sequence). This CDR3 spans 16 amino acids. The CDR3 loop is CASSRDRGGTNYGYTF. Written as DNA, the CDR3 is TGTGCCAGCAGCCGGGACAGAGGTGGTACTAACTATGGCTACACCTTC. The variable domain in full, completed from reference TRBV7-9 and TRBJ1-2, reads DTGVSQNPRHKITKRGQNVTFRCDPISEHNRLYWYRQTLGQGPEFLTYFQNEAQLEKSRLLSDRFSAERPKGSFSTLEIQRTEQGDSAMYLCASSRDRGGTNYGYTFGSGTRLTVV.

The CDR3 nucleotides are TGTGCCAGCAGTTTGTTAAGGGGGCAAGCTTTCTTT. Translating it yields CASSLLRGQAFF. The V call is TRBV28, the J call TRBJ1-1, with 7 nucleotides matching TRBD1. The CDR3 is made up of 12 amino acids. Trimming at V came to 3 bases and at J to 9 bases, leaving 4 bases not matched to a gene. Looked up from germline, CDR1 is MDHEN and CDR2 is SYDVKM.

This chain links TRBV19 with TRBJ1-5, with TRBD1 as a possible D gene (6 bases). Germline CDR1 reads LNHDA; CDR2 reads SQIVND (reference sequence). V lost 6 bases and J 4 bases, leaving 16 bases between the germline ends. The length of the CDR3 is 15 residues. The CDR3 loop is CASRFGRGTNQPQHF. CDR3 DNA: TGTGCCAGTAGGTTCGGCAGGGGCACAAATCAGCCCCAGCATTTT.

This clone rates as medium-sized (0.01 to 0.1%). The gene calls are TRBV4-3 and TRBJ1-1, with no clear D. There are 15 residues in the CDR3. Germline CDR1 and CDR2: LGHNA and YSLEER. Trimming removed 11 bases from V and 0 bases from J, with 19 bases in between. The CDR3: CARPRPGFVNTEAFF. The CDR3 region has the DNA TGCGCCCGCCCCCGACCCGGGTTCGTGAACACTGAAGCTTTCTTT.

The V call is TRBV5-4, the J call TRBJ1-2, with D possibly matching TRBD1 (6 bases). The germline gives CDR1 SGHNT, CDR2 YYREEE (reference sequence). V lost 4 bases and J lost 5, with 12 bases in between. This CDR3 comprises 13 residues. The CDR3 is CASSPDSSYGYTF. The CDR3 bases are TGTGCCAGCAGCCCGGACAGCTCGTATGGCTACACCTTC.

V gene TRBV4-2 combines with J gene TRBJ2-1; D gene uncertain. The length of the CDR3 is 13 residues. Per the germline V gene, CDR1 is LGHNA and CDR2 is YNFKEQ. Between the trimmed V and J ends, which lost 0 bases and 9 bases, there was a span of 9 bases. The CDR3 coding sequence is TGTGCCAGCAGCCAAGATTTCGGGTTTGAGCAGTTCTTC. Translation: CASSQDFGFEQFF.

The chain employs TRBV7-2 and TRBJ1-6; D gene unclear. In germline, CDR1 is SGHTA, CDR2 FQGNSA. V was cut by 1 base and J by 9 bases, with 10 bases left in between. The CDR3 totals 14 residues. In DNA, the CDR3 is TGTGCCAGCAGCTTAGAGGGAGGGATTTCACCCCTCCACTTT. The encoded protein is CASSLEGGISPLHF.

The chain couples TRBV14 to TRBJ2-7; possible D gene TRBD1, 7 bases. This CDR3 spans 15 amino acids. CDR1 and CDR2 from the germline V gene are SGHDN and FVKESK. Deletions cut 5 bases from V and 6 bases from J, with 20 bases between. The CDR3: CASSAIQGGGVEQYF. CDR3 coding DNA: TGTGCCAGCAGCGCTATTCAGGGGGGAGGCGTCGAGCAGTACTTC.

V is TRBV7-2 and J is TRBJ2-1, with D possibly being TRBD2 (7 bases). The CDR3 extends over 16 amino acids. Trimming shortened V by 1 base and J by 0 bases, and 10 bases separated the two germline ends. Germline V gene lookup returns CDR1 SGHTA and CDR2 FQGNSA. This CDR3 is CASSLGGGFSYNEQFF. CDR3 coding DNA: TGTGCCAGCAGCTTAGGCGGGGGCTTCTCCTACAATGAGCAGTTCTTC.